This TCR beta chain was retrieved from a study of blood T cell repertoires in COVID-19. Study at large: Samples taken during acute and convalescent COVID-19 were collected in the United States, Italy and Spain.

Repertoires were generated with immunoSEQ multiplex PCR, while TCRdb's copy carries only in-frame clones and drops some. The table includes under 250,000 clones, approximately 83% detected once. There are 14 residues in the CDR3. The ends lost 6 bases at V and 6 bases at J; junction bases unmatched: 4. Germline values: CDR1 MGHDK, CDR2 SYGVNS. This sequence originates from an elderly man with acute or convalescent COVID-19. Material: peripheral blood. J is TRBJ2-2 and V is TRBV25-1, with TRBD2 identical over 10 bases. CDR3 sequence reads: CASRTSGRAGELFF. CDR3 coding DNA: TGTGCCAGCAGGACTAGCGGGCGCGCCGGGGAGCTGTTTTTT.